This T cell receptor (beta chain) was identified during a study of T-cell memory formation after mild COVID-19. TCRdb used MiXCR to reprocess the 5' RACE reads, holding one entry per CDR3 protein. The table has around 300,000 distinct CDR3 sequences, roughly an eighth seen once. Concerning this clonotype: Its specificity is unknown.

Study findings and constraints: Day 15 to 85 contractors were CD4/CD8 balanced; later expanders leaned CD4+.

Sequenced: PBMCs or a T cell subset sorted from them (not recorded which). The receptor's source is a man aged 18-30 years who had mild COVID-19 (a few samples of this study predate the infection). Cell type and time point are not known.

The CDR3 DNA reads as TGCGCCAGCAGCCCTCTTGAGGATCCCGGGGAGCTGTTTTTT. Residues: CASSPLEDPGELFF. J is TRBJ2-2 and V is TRBV5-1; D is undetermined. The ends were cut back, 4 bases at V and 6 bases at J, with 13 bases in the middle. The CDR3 is made up of 14 amino acids. Germline V gene lookup returns CDR1 SGHRS and CDR2 YFSETQ.